Following are 2 T cell receptor beta chains from one sample sequenced in a study of regulatory T cells in long-lasting Graves disease. Time point: persistent/refractory GD, antithyroid drugs over 5 years with positive TRAb. Scientists built the TCR library using RNA that was extracted from PBMCs. Construction of TCR beta libraries relied on iRepertoire HTBI primers and on Arm-PCR targeting CDR3 regions. TCRdb re-called the multiplex PCR reads through MiXCR, storing one row per CDR3 protein. This sample carries some 280,000 distinct CDR3 sequences, 20% to 25% of them seen once, and the ten largest clones take 45% to 70%. The input for sequencing was peripheral blood mononuclear cells (PBMCs), taken when the disease was refractory, from a patient treated with antithyroid drugs. All receptors derive from a female donor with Graves disease.

The CDR3 sequence: CASSQGQWGTGELFF. Written as DNA, the CDR3 is TGTGCCAGCAGCCAAGGACAGTGGGGTACCGGGGAGCTGTTTTTT. The chain has TRBV7-2 and TRBJ2-2; maybe TRBD1 (6 bases). The length of the CDR3 is 15 residues. V shed 5 bases and J shed 5 bases, with 15 bases lying between them. Germline V lookup: CDR1 SGHTA, CDR2 FQGNSA.

Only a few counts were recorded for this clonotype. A single base separates this from a much larger clone, so it may be a read error. The V call is TRBV2, the J call TRBJ1-2, with D uncertain. V lost 7 bases and J lost 4, with 10 bases in between. Germline CDR1 reads SNHLY; CDR2 reads FYNNEI. CDR3 size: 12 residues. CDR3 in DNA: TGTGCCAGCACCACAGTCCCCTATGGCTACACCTTC. Translated, it gives CASTTVPYGYTF.